This TCR beta chain was sequenced for a study of beta chain features in type 1 diabetes. The junction had 1 base not matched to a gene; V was cut back by 3 bases and J by 3 bases. The CDR3 runs to 13 residues. Germline CDR1 reads GTSNPN; CDR2 reads SVGIG (reference sequence). Study-level points and caveats: Cells with high TCR expression could be over-represented when cDNA is sequenced. There were fewer insertions and more deletions at the VDJ junctions of type 1 diabetes patients. A greater similarity of naive, central memory and Treg TCRB repertoires was seen among patients than among healthy donors.

The entirety of the isolated RNA underwent reverse transcription, so expressed TCRB transcripts were sequenced. Profiled with immunoSEQ multiplex PCR; TCRdb holds only in-frame clones, not every one. The top ten hold about 2.2% of the sample, which has more than 50,000 clones, around 63% seen once. About this clone itself: Its antigen is unknown.

The source is a woman between 18 and 29 years old in good health. The rearrangement uses TRBV30 and TRBJ1-4; 7 bases fit TRBD1. The source material was Tregs from blood. This CDR3 reads CAWRGQPNEKLFF. CDR3 nucleotides: TGTGCCTGGAGGGGACAGCCTAATGAAAAACTGTTTTTT.